This is a list of T cell receptor beta chains from one sample in a study of blood T cell repertoires in COVID-19. Data came from immunoSEQ multiplex PCR; TCRdb stores just in-frame clones and leaves some out. The data contain about 160,000 clones, about 80% of them singletons. The specimen was peripheral blood. All receptors derive from an elderly woman with acute or convalescent COVID-19. Both conserved end residues are part of each CDR3. The D gene is left open where the match is weak. Size values are once, few and many counts, or a class for expanded clones, and some rows have none.

CDR3aa	CDR3nt	len	abundance	d_gene	v_gene	j_gene
CASSRTSGTYEQYF	TGTGCCAGCAGCCGGACTAGCGGAACCTACGAGCAGTACTTC	14	NA	TRBD2	TRBV13	TRBJ2-7
CASSQSLNEKLFF	TGTGCCAGCAGCCAATCATTGAATGAAAAACTGTTTTTT	13	NA	NA	TRBV14	TRBJ1-4
CASSHATGGSPLHF	TGTGCCAGCAGCCATGCTACGGGAGGTTCACCCCTCCACTTT	14	NA	NA	TRBV3-1/TRBV3-2	TRBJ1-6
CASSLAGQGRPYEQYF	TGTGCCAGCAGCTTAGCAGGACAGGGGCGGCCCTACGAGCAGTACTTC	16	NA	TRBD1	TRBV7-9	TRBJ2-7
CASSWEGDGYTF	TGTGCCAGCAGCTGGGAGGGGGATGGCTACACCTTC	12	NA	NA	TRBV13	TRBJ1-2
CASSSGTGSGYTF	TGTGCCAGCAGCTCCGGGACCGGGAGTGGCTACACCTTC	13	NA	NA	TRBV7-2	TRBJ1-2
CATSDARGGHGETQYF	TGTGCCACCAGTGACGCTAGAGGGGGCCACGGGGAGACCCAGTACTTC	16	NA	TRBD1	TRBV24-1	TRBJ2-5
CASSVGADGNEQFF	TGTGCCAGCAGCGTAGGAGCGGACGGGAATGAGCAGTTCTTC	14	NA	NA	TRBV9	TRBJ2-1
CASSPRGQEQFF	TGTGCCAGCAGCCCGCGTGGGCAGGAGCAGTTCTTC	12	few	NA	TRBV7-9	TRBJ2-1
CATSREAVGVNTEAFF	TGTGCCACCAGCAGAGAGGCGGTCGGAGTGAACACTGAAGCTTTCTTT	16	NA	NA	TRBV15	TRBJ1-1
CASRSGLAGGEQYF	TGTGCCAGCAGGTCGGGGTTAGCGGGAGGCGAGCAGTACTTC	14	NA	TRBD2	TRBV6-5	TRBJ2-7
CSAQTGGRAFF	TGCAGTGCTCAGACAGGGGGCAGAGCTTTCTTT	11	NA	TRBD1	TRBV20-1	TRBJ1-1
CASSLQPVNTGELFF	TGCGCCAGCAGCTTGCAACCGGTCAACACCGGGGAGCTGTTTTTT	15	NA	NA	TRBV5-1	TRBJ2-2
CASSLLGGGEKLFF	TGTGCCAGCAGCTTATTAGGGGGCGGTGAAAAACTGTTTTTT	14	NA	TRBD1	TRBV7-9	TRBJ1-4
CASSPQEQGGIMIEQFF	TGCGCCAGCAGCCCCCAGGAGCAGGGTGGGATAATGATAGAGCAGTTCTTC	17	NA	NA	TRBV4-1	TRBJ2-1
CASRPDSGQYF	TGTGCCAGCAGGCCCGACAGTGGGCAGTACTTC	11	NA	NA	TRBV2	TRBJ2-7
CAISETSGSLATGELFF	TGTGCCATCAGTGAGACTAGCGGGAGTTTGGCCACCGGGGAGCTGTTTTTT	17	NA	TRBD2	TRBV10-3	TRBJ2-2
CASSLGTGAVSTDTQYF	TGTGCCAGCAGCTTAGGGACAGGAGCGGTTAGCACAGATACGCAGTATTTT	17	once	TRBD1	TRBV7-8	TRBJ2-3
CASSYGGGVMGGYTF	TGTGCCAGCAGTTACGGGGGGGGTGTTATGGGAGGCTACACCTTC	15	NA	NA	TRBV6-5	TRBJ1-2
CASSPNQGYEQYF	TGTGCCAGCAGCCCGAACCAGGGCTACGAGCAGTACTTC	13	NA	NA	TRBV5-4	TRBJ2-7
CASSLRSGGELFF	TGTGCCAGCAGCTTACGATCGGGCGGGGAGCTGTTTTTT	13	NA	NA	TRBV11-1	TRBJ2-2
CASSLDRDRGYTF	TGTGCCAGCAGCTTGGATCGGGATCGGGGCTACACCTTC	13	NA	NA	TRBV5-4	TRBJ1-2
CAWSATGGFNTEAFF	TGTGCCTGGAGTGCAACGGGGGGATTCAACACTGAAGCTTTCTTT	15	NA	NA	TRBV30	TRBJ1-1
CASSLGGASYTF	TGTGCCAGCAGCTTAGGAGGCGCAAGCTACACCTTC	12	NA	NA	TRBV7-9	TRBJ1-2
CASSFNLAGPGELFF	TGTGCCAGCAGCTTTAACCTAGCGGGACCCGGGGAGCTGTTTTTT	15	NA	TRBD2	TRBV7-2	TRBJ2-2
CASSYLGADEAFF	TGTGCCAGCAGTTACCTAGGGGCGGATGAAGCTTTCTTT	13	once	NA	TRBV6-5	TRBJ1-1
CASSTSLGQGRSQPQHF	TGTGCCAGTAGTACCTCTCTCGGACAGGGGAGAAGTCAGCCCCAGCATTTT	17	NA	TRBD1	TRBV19	TRBJ1-5
CASSMTGSNEQFF	TGTGCCAGCAGCATGACAGGGTCCAATGAGCAGTTCTTC	13	NA	TRBD1	TRBV7-9	TRBJ2-1
CASSSGIYNEQFF	TGTGCCAGTTCTAGCGGGATTTACAATGAGCAGTTCTTC	13	NA	TRBD2	TRBV19	TRBJ2-1
CASSYEGGSGDTQYF	TGTGCCAGCAGTTACGAGGGCGGGAGTGGAGATACGCAGTATTTT	15	NA	TRBD2	TRBV6-5	TRBJ2-3
CASSMSVLVYEQYF	TGTGCCAGTAGTATGTCGGTCCTAGTCTACGAGCAGTACTTC	14	NA	NA	TRBV19	TRBJ2-7
CASSIAGANEQFF	TGTGCCAGTAGTATTGCGGGAGCGAATGAGCAGTTCTTC	13	NA	TRBD2	TRBV19	TRBJ2-1
CASSLLQGAGANVLTF	TGTGCCAGCAGCTTACTCCAGGGGGCTGGGGCCAACGTCCTGACTTTC	16	few	TRBD1	TRBV11-2	TRBJ2-6
CASSGTGHSTGYTF	TGTGCCAGCAGTGGGACAGGGCACAGTACGGGTTACACCTTC	14	NA	TRBD1	TRBV2	TRBJ1-2
CASRLAGVSEQFF	TGTGCCAGTAGACTAGCGGGAGTTAGTGAGCAGTTCTTC	13	many	TRBD2	TRBV19	TRBJ2-1
CASSQGVGGRTDTQYF	TGCGCCAGCAGCCAAGGCGTCGGGGGACGAACAGATACGCAGTATTTT	16	few	NA	TRBV4-3	TRBJ2-3
CASSPGQYSGNTIYF	TGTGCCAGCTCACCAGGACAGTACTCTGGAAACACCATATATTTT	15	NA	NA	TRBV18	TRBJ1-3
CASSDWTSGSSDTQYF	TGCGCCAGCAGTGACTGGACTAGCGGGAGTTCAGATACGCAGTATTTT	16	few	TRBD2	TRBV10-1	TRBJ2-3
CATSSFGLAGYEQYF	TGTGCCACCAGCAGCTTCGGACTAGCGGGCTACGAGCAGTACTTC	15	NA	TRBD2	TRBV15	TRBJ2-7
CASSLRSQAYEQYF	TGTGCCAGCAGCCTCAGATCCCAGGCCTACGAGCAGTACTTC	14	NA	NA	TRBV9	TRBJ2-7
CAISETSGGVGYNEQFF	TGTGCCATCAGTGAGACTAGCGGAGGGGTGGGCTACAATGAGCAGTTCTTC	17	NA	TRBD2	TRBV10-3	TRBJ2-1
CASSLGGDYGYTF	TGTGCCAGCAGTTTAGGAGGGGACTATGGCTACACCTTC	13	NA	NA	TRBV28	TRBJ1-2
CASIRGWNTGELFF	TGTGCCAGCATCCGGGGTTGGAACACCGGGGAGCTGTTTTTT	14	NA	NA	TRBV7-9	TRBJ2-2
CASSITSASGTYNEQFF	TGTGCCAGTAGTATAACCTCGGCTAGCGGGACTTACAATGAGCAGTTCTTC	17	NA	TRBD2	TRBV19	TRBJ2-1
CASSPGAGGPSNEQFF	TGTGCCAGCAGTCCGGGGGCGGGAGGGCCCTCCAATGAGCAGTTCTTC	16	NA	TRBD2	TRBV11-2	TRBJ2-1
CAWSQGGGDRGQFF	TGTGCCTGGAGTCAGGGTGGCGGGGACCGCGGGCAGTTCTTC	14	NA	NA	TRBV30	TRBJ2-1